One sample yielded the 8 T cell receptor beta chains listed below, sequenced in a study of shared clonotypes between healthy human individuals. The repertoire was sequenced with immunoSEQ multiplex PCR; TCRdb's copy has only in-frame clones and lacks some. Of roughly 2,500,000 clones in the sample, 93% are singletons; the top ten hold approximately 0.35%. Sequencing was done on a sample of naive CD4+ T cells from PBMCs. Stated subset: CD45RA+ positively selected. The origin of the receptors is a man between 18 and 35 years old in good health. Some clones in this sample may be carry-over from other donors' samples.

This chain connects TRBV29-1 to TRBJ2-5; 7 bases are shared with TRBD1. The DNA end is more similar to TRBJ2-7, so the J call may be wrong. Germline lookup yields CDR1 SQVTM and CDR2 ANQGSEA. This CDR3 has 14 residues. For the CDR3, the DNA is TGCAGCGTTGGCCGGGACAGCCTCCCCTACGAGCAGTACTTC. Encoded protein: CSVGRDSLPYEQYF.

The genes are TRBV18 and TRBJ2-7; 11 nucleotides agree with TRBD2. This CDR3 region has 15 residues. Germline values: CDR1 KGHSH, CDR2 LQKENI. V was clipped by 6 bases and J by 4 bases; unmatched bases: 8. The CDR3, as DNA: TGTGCCAGCTCCCCTACTAGCGGGAGTTTTTACGAGCAGTACTTC. Amino acid sequence: CASSPTSGSFYEQYF.

Remarks on this clone: This same CDR3 is encoded by further DNA sequences in the sample. The V and J genes are TRBV9 and TRBJ2-3; no firm D call. Germline V gene data show CDR1 as SGDLS and CDR2 as YYNGEE. The V gene lost 0 bases and the J gene lost 3 bases, with 8 bases spanning the gap. This CDR3 region has 14 residues. CDR3 amino acids: CASSVALSTDTQYF. The DNA for the CDR3 is TGTGCCAGCAGCGTAGCTCTATCGACAGATACGCAGTATTTT.

This clone was recorded only once. This chain connects TRBV18 to TRBJ2-1, with D tentatively TRBD1 (5 bases). Trimming shortened V by 3 bases and J by 5 bases, and 14 bases separated the two germline ends. Germline loops: CDR1 KGHSH, CDR2 LQKENI. CDR3 length: 15 amino acids. CDR3 residues: CASSPAGSRDNEQFF. The CDR3 DNA follows: TGTGCCAGCTCACCCGCCGGGTCCAGGGACAATGAGCAGTTCTTC.

The rearrangement uses TRBV29-1 and TRBJ2-7; 7 nucleotides agree with TRBD2. Germline CDR1 SQVTM, CDR2 ANQGSEA. The trim removed 6 bases at V and 3 bases at J, leaving 14 bases unmatched. The CDR3 length is 15 residues. The CDR3 nucleotides are TGCAGCGTATCTCTCCTGGGGAGGGAGTTCTACGAGCAGTACTTC. Protein: CSVSLLGREFYEQYF.

The CDR3 spells CASSSHLATGNEQFF. In DNA, the CDR3 is TGTGCCAGCAGTTCACACCTCGCGACTGGCAATGAGCAGTTCTTC. The V gene is TRBV27, the J gene TRBJ2-1; D is undetermined. V shed 4 bases and J shed 6 bases, with 16 bases lying between them. Germline V gene data show CDR1 as MNHEY and CDR2 as SMNVEV (reference sequence). CDR3 length: 15 residues.

This rearrangement joins TRBV6-6 to TRBJ2-7; 8 bases line up with TRBD1. The V segment lost 6 bases and the J segment 5 bases; nucleotides outside the gene matches: 6. The germline gives CDR1 MNHNY, CDR2 SVGAGI (reference sequence). This CDR3 has 13 amino acids. The CDR3 nucleotides are TGTGCCAGCAGAAGGACAGGGATGGACGAGCAGTACTTC. As protein: CASRRTGMDEQYF.

A note on this clone: This CDR3 is also generated by other DNA sequences in the sample. The chain recombines TRBV5-1 with TRBJ1-1; D gene uncertain. The ends were cut back, 0 bases at V and 7 bases at J, with 7 bases in the middle. The CDR3 runs 12 residues. Germline assignment: CDR1 SGHRS and CDR2 YFSETQ. The CDR3 bases are TGCGCCAGCAGCTTGGGGCCGGGTGAAGCTTTCTTT. This sequence encodes CASSLGPGEAFF. The whole variable domain, remainder taken from reference TRBV5-1 and TRBJ1-1, is KAGVTQTPRYLIKTRGQQVTLSCSPISGHRSVSWYQQTPGQGLQFLFEYFSETQRNKGNFPGRFSGRQFSNSRSEMNVSTLELGDSALYLCASSLGPGEAFFGQGTRLTVV.